This T cell receptor beta chain came from a study of CD8 T cells in ankylosing spondylitis. On this clonotype: Its matching antigen is unknown.

This CDR3 has 14 amino acids. CDR1 and CDR2 from the germline V gene are MNHEY and SMNVEV (reference sequence). Trimming cost V 5 bases and J 3 bases; bases outside gene matches: 5. As the method for making TCR beta libraries, quantitative 5'-RACE with molecular barcodes was used. TCRdb re-called the 5' RACE reads with MiXCR, one entry per CDR3 protein. The sample contains 84,000 or so distinct CDR3 sequences, 27% of which appear only once. Study-level points and caveats: Within ankylosing spondylitis blood, a TCR beta motif made up of eight highly homologous variants appeared to be characteristic. Previous work reported some of these motif variants in the synovial fluid and blood of reactive arthritis. Within peripheral blood, clones linked to disease were CD8+ and relatively rare.

Specimen: blood, either unsorted or a sorted T cell fraction (not recorded which). The receptor was derived from a male donor with ankylosing spondylitis or in good health (not recorded which). This chain connects TRBV27 to TRBJ1-1, with 8 nucleotides matching TRBD1. The CDR3 nucleotides are TGTGCCAGCAGTGCGGGACAGGCCCACACTGAAGCTTTCTTT. This codes for CASSAGQAHTEAFF.